This T cell receptor beta chain was captured in a study of T cell responses to AZD1222 COVID-19 vaccine (dated by TCRdb to the early 2020s). The study in broad terms: AZD1222 recipients with second doses at about 4 weeks or about 12 weeks were pooled, because spike-specific TCR depth and breadth did not differ between schedules. A total of 233 trial participants underwent TCR sequencing, of whom 207 received two doses of AZD1222 and some 26 received two doses of the MenACWY control vaccine. Trial participants were enrolled into age subgroups of 18-55, 56-69 and 70-plus years, which contained 148, 28 and 57 TCR-sequenced participants, respectively. Summary of the overall study and its limitations: Conclusions about previously exposed vaccinees are limited because only a handful of AZD1222 recipients were SARS-CoV-2 seropositive at baseline. Vaccine-associated CD4 TCRs spanned the whole spike protein, with dominant responses in regions 160-218 and 743-854. Because no samples from the day 14 peak response were available, repertoires could be characterized only after the peak T cell response. Participants were mostly white British, with more females than males. The authors suggested clonal diversity may have been underestimated. A significant rise in spike-specific TCR breadth and depth was observed after two AZD1222 doses relative to day 0 and relative to MenACWY recipients. Reportedly, almost half of the unique spike-specific TCRs recognized epitopes lying outside the regions that are mutated in the B.1.351 and B.1.1.7 variants. The 56-69-year group was small, and its depth increase did not reach significance, likely because of low power.

The label giving this sample's time point can be read as: baseline before first vaccination. Vaccinee samples were obtained from the UK trials COV001 and COV002, which included a single-blind randomized controlled phase 2/3 trial of AZD1222 (ChAdOx1 nCoV-19) in healthy adults. For TCRbeta chain sequencing, PBMC samples from trial participants were taken at day 0 and at day 28 after the second dose. Via the germline V gene, CDR1 is MDHEN and CDR2 SYDVKM. Reading from cysteine to phenylalanine, the CDR3 counts 12 amino acids. Of all the DNA, just the CDR3 is kept, 36 bases in frame from base 1. At the junction V is shortened by 6 bases and J by 3 bases; bases outside the gene matches: 2. In its sample, this clone was seen once. Its target antigen remains unknown. No per-base quality is available; no much larger clone lies one base away. The CDR3 regions of human TCRbeta chains were analyzed by immunosequencing. In the original analysis: Repertoire TCRs were matched against a reference library of SARS-CoV-2-specific TCRs generated with the MIRA antigen-specificity platform. Breadth meant the fraction of unique TCRs that were SARS-CoV-2-associated, whereas depth meant the fraction of total T cells that were SARS-CoV-2-associated. Using the MIRA data, each spike-specific TCR was assigned both to the spike region to which the TCR was reactive and to a CD4 or CD8 class. Log10-transformed breadth and depth values were compared by one-way ANOVA with Sidak's multiple comparisons tests. As stored in TCRdb, this immuneACCESS dataset retains in-frame rearrangements with V and J assigned. A fraction of the clones does not appear; measured against another copy, unresolved V genes explain less than half of the discrepancy, and the remainder lacks a known reason. V, J and clone size are those of that table, while D and trimming were read from the DNA. Counted in this sample were around 100,000 clones; roughly 88% of them appeared once. 20% to 25% of the sample is taken by the ten largest.

This sample comprised peripheral blood, obtained on day 0 of AZD1222 vaccination. This sequence uses TRBV28 and TRBJ2-7; TRBD2 fits 7 bases in the junction. The receptor comes from an adult in good health. The nucleotide sequence is TGTGCCAGCAGCCGCGGGGGCTACGAGCAGTACTTC. Its protein reads: CASSRGGYEQYF.